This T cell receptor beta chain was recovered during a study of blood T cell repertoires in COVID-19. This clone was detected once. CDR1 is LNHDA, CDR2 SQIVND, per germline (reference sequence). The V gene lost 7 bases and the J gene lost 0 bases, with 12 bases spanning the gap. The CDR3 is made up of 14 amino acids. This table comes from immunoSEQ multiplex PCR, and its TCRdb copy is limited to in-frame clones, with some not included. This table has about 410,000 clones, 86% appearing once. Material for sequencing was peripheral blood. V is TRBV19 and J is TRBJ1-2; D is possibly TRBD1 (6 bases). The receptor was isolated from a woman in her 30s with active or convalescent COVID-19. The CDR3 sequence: CASTRDIPNYGYTF. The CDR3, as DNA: TGTGCCAGTACTCGGGACATCCCTAACTATGGCTACACCTTC.